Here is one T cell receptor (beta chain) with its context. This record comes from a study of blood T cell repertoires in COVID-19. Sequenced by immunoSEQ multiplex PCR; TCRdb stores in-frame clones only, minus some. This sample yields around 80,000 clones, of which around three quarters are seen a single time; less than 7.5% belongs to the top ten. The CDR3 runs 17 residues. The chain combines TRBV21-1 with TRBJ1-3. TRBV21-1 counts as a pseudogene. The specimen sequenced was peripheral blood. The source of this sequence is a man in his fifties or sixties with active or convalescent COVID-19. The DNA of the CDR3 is TGTGCCAGCAGCAAAGGGGGAGGGCTAAACGCTGGAAACACCATATATTTT. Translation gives CASSKGGGLNAGNTIYF.